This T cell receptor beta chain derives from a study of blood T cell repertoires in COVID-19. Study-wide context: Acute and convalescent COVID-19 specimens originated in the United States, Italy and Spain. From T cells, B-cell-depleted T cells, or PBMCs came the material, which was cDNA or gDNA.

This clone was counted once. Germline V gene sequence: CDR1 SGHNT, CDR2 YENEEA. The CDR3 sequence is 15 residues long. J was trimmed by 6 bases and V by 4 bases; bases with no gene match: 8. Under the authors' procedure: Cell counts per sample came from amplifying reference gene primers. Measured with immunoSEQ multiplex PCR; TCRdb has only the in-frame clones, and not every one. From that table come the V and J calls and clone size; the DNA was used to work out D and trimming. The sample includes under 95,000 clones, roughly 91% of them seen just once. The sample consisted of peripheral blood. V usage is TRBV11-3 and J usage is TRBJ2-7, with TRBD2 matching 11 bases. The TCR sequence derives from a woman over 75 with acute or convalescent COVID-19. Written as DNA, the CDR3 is TGTGCCAGCAGCTGCGTAGCGGGAGGGCCGGGCGAGCAGTACTTC. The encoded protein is CASSCVAGGPGEQYF. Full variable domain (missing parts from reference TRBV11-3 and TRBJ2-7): EAGVVQSPRYKIIEKKQPVAFWCNPISGHNTLYWYLQNLGQGPELLIRYENEEAVDDSQLPKDRFSAERLKGVDSTLKIQPAELGDSAVYLCASSCVAGGPGEQYFGPGTRLTVT.